Below are 16 T cell receptor beta chains sequenced from a single sample in a study of blood T cell repertoires in COVID-19. TCRdb's copy holds only in-frame clones and misses some; the assay was immunoSEQ multiplex PCR. Found here are roughly 290,000 clones, about 89% of them singletons; the top ten hold around 0.8%. The source material was peripheral blood. The receptors originated from a man aged 25 to 45 with acute or convalescent COVID-19.

The genes are TRBV28 and TRBJ2-1; 11 nucleotides agree with TRBD2. CDR1 is MDHEN, CDR2 SYDVKM, per germline. V trimming: 7 bases; J trimming: 3 bases; junction bases outside the gene matches: 2. The CDR3 loop spans 14 amino acids. Here the CDR3 reads CASKLAGGYNEQFF. CDR3 bases: TGTGCCAGCAAGCTAGCGGGGGGCTACAATGAGCAGTTCTTC.

This rearrangement joins TRBV6-2 or TRBV6-3 to TRBJ2-1, with D possibly being TRBD2 (6 bases). V dropped 5 bases and J dropped 7 bases, with 21 bases sitting between them. Germline V gene sequence: CDR1 MNHEY, CDR2 SVGEGT. The CDR3 consists of 16 residues. CDR3 amino acids: CASSKPGTPPGNEQFF. The CDR3 coding sequence is TGTGCCAGCAGTAAACCGGGGACTCCCCCGGGGAATGAGCAGTTCTTC.

V is TRBV28 and J is TRBJ1-2; 8 nucleotides agree with TRBD1. Germline CDR1 MDHEN, CDR2 SYDVKM. The CDR3 extends over 16 amino acids. V gave up 5 bases and J gave up 5 bases; unmatched junction bases: 13. The CDR3 reads CASSPYRTGISYGYTF. Written as DNA, the CDR3 is TGTGCCAGCAGTCCCTACCGGACAGGGATTTCTTATGGCTACACCTTC.

With regard to this clone: The same CDR3 can be traced to other DNA sequences in this sample. The chain uses TRBV5-1 and TRBJ1-1; TRBD1 aligns across 7 bases. Germline CDR1 reads SGHRS; CDR2 reads YFSETQ. The V gene end was trimmed by 2 bases and the J gene end by 1 base; junction bases not matched to a gene: 2. The CDR3 runs to 14 residues. The DNA for the CDR3 is TGCGCCAGCAGCTTAGGGGGCGGGAACACTGAAGCTTTCTTT. Protein sequence: CASSLGGGNTEAFF.

This clone was seen once. This chain connects TRBV19 to TRBJ2-7, with 9 bases fitting TRBD1. The ends lost 2 bases at V and 6 bases at J; junction bases unmatched: 14. This CDR3 has 17 amino acids. Per germline, CDR1 LNHDA and CDR2 SQIVND (reference sequence). CDR3 loop: CASSIITSGTGLVEQYF. CDR3 sequence (DNA): TGTGCCAGTAGTATAATTACCTCCGGGACAGGGCTGGTCGAGCAGTACTTC.

In DNA form, the CDR3 reads TGCGCCAGCAGTGGACAGGTCTACTCTGGAAACACCATATATTTT. Its protein product is CASSGQVYSGNTIYF. The chain couples TRBV10-1 to TRBJ1-3; D is perhaps TRBD1 (6 bases). Germline CDR1 WNHNN, CDR2 SYGVQD (reference sequence). V was trimmed by 4 bases and J by 0 bases, leaving 10 bases between them. CDR3 size: 15 residues.

This chain joins TRBV30 and TRBJ2-7, with a weak D call TRBD2 (5 bases). The CDR3 loop spans 13 amino acids. Deletions cut 0 bases from V and 7 bases from J, with 13 bases between. Germline V gene sequence: CDR1 GTSNPN, CDR2 SVGIG (reference sequence). This CDR3 reads CAWSVRLSGEQYF. DNA of the CDR3: TGTGCCTGGAGTGTACGGCTCTCGGGAGAGCAGTACTTC.

In this sample, this clone turned up once. V and J are TRBV7-3 and TRBJ1-1; D might be TRBD1 (6 bases). This CDR3 spans 13 amino acids. The V end was cut by 2 bases, the J end by 7 bases, with 11 bases between. CDR1 and CDR2 from the germline V gene are SGHTA and FQGTGA. The CDR3 spells CASSLGGQNEAFF. CDR3 in DNA: TGTGCCAGCAGCTTAGGGGGACAAAATGAAGCTTTCTTT.

V and J are TRBV5-1 and TRBJ2-1, with 8 bases fitting TRBD1. Germline CDR1 reads SGHRS; CDR2 reads YFSETQ. V dropped 2 bases and J dropped 7; count of bases not matched to a gene: 8. The CDR3 is 15 residues long. CDR3 nucleotide sequence: TGCGCCAGCAGCTTCGATAACAGGGGGAGTAATGAGCAGTTCTTC. This sequence encodes CASSFDNRGSNEQFF. Full variable domain (missing parts from reference TRBV5-1 and TRBJ2-1): KAGVTQTPRYLIKTRGQQVTLSCSPISGHRSVSWYQQTPGQGLQFLFEYFSETQRNKGNFPGRFSGRQFSNSRSEMNVSTLELGDSALYLCASSFDNRGSNEQFFGPGTRLTVL.

The chain uses TRBV19 and TRBJ2-7, with D unresolved. The germline V and J ends were trimmed by 8 bases and 0 bases, with 11 bases remaining between them. In germline, CDR1 is LNHDA, CDR2 SQIVND (reference sequence). There are 13 residues in the CDR3. CDR3: CASARRNSYEQYF. CDR3 nucleotides: TGTGCCAGTGCGAGGAGAAACTCCTACGAGCAGTACTTC.

CDR3 sequence: CASSYGTSDGYTF. DNA for the CDR3: TGCGCCAGCAGTTACGGGACAAGTGATGGCTACACCTTC. V and J are TRBV5-1 and TRBJ1-2; perhaps TRBD1 as D (6 bases). Germline CDR1 and CDR2: SGHRS and YFSETQ. The CDR3 is 13 residues long. V lost 5 bases to trimming and J lost 6 bases, with 14 bases between them.

The chain carries TRBV29-1 and TRBJ2-7; 9 nucleotides align to TRBD1. V trimming: 6 bases; J trimming: 5 bases; junction bases outside the gene matches: 11. Germline V gene lookup returns CDR1 SQVTM and CDR2 ANQGSEA. CDR3 length: 14 residues. The chain's CDR3 is CSVGPGTGRNEQYF. As DNA, the CDR3 is TGCAGCGTGGGTCCCGGGACAGGGAGGAACGAGCAGTACTTC.

The chain uses TRBV5-1 and TRBJ1-3, with D maybe TRBD1 (5 bases). There are 14 residues in the CDR3. CDR1 is SGHRS and CDR2 is YFSETQ in the germline V gene. Between the trimmed V and J ends, which lost 4 bases and 5 bases, there was a span of 13 bases. CDR3 sequence reads: CASSLGGDRNTIYF. In DNA, the CDR3 is TGCGCCAGCAGCCTCGGAGGGGATAGAAACACCATATATTTT.

The rearrangement uses TRBV3-1 (or the pseudogene TRBV3-2) and TRBJ2-3; possibly TRBD2 for D (6 bases). Germline V lookup: CDR1 LGHDT, CDR2 YNNKEL (reference sequence). The length of the CDR3 is 16 residues. V dropped 0 bases and J dropped 3 bases, with 13 bases sitting between them. CDR3 sequence (DNA): TGTGCCAGCAGCCAAGATCGGGGGAAGGGAACAGATACGCAGTATTTT. As protein: CASSQDRGKGTDTQYF.

This clone was seen only once. The chain recombines TRBV7-6 with TRBJ2-1; D might be TRBD2 (5 bases). CDR3 length: 16 amino acids. V lost 1 base to trimming and J lost 4 bases, with 14 bases between them. Germline loops: CDR1 SGHVS, CDR2 FNYEAQ. Here the CDR3 reads CASSLGSTADYNEQFF. The CDR3 DNA is TGTGCCAGCAGCTTAGGCTCAACAGCGGATTACAATGAGCAGTTCTTC.

This clone was seen once. Written as DNA, the CDR3 is TGTGCCAGCCGAGGACAGGGGGCTATAGGGAATCAGCCCCAGCATTTT. It codes for CASRGQGAIGNQPQHF. The chain combines TRBV27 with TRBJ1-5, with 11 bases matching TRBD1. Per the germline V gene, CDR1 is MNHEY and CDR2 is SMNVEV (reference sequence). The V gene end was trimmed by 8 bases and the J gene end by 4 bases; junction bases not matched to a gene: 10. The CDR3 has 16 amino acids.